The sequence of this T cell receptor (beta chain) was determined in a study of blood T cells in healthy people across ages. Study-wide results and caveats: Naive and antigen-experienced cells could not be conclusively compared, given unsorted PBMCs.

Between the trimmed V and J ends, which lost 2 bases and 0 bases, there was a span of 10 bases. This CDR3 contains 16 residues. Germline CDR1 is SGHNT and CDR2 is YENEEA. Peripheral blood was drawn, approximately 9.4 milliliters per donor. With respect to this clonotype: Its antigen is not identified.

Through a sample-barcoded 5' primer and a J-beta primer mix, a second PCR was run for about 6 to 11 cycles. A single record per CDR3 protein comes from TCRdb applying MiXCR to the 5' RACE reads. This table holds about 800,000 distinct CDR3 sequences, 55% to 70% found once. Sequencing was done on a sample of blood. This sequence joins TRBV11-3 and TRBJ1-4; D unclear. The origin of this receptor is a man in his thirties or forties in good health. CDR3 DNA: TGTGCCAGCAGCTTACATAGCGGGGCAACTAATGAAAAACTGTTTTTT. Protein: CASSLHSGATNEKLFF.